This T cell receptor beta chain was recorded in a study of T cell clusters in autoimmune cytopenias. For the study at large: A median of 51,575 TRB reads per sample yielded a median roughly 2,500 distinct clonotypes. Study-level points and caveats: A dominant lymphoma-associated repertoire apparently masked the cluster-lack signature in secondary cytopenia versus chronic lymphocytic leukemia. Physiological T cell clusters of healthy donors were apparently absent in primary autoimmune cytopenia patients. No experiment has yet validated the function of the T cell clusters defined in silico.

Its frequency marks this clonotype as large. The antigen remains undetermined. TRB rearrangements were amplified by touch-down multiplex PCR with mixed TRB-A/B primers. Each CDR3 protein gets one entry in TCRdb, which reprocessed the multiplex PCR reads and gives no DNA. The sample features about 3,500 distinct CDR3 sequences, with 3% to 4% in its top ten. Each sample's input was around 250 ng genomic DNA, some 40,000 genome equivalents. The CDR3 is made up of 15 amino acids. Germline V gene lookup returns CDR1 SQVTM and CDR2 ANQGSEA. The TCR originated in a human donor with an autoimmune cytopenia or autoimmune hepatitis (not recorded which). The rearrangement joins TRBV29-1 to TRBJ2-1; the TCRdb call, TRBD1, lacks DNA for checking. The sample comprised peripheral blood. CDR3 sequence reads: CSVEEVGRVNNEQFF.